These T cell receptor beta chains were read from a single sample in a study of T cell responses to AZD1222 COVID-19 vaccine. Profiled with immunoSEQ multiplex PCR; TCRdb holds only in-frame clones, not every one. Seen here are under 95,000 clones, 70% to 90% observed once, and the top ten hold roughly 12%. This material consisted of peripheral blood, taken 28 days after the second AZD1222 dose. Source of these receptors: an adult who received the AZD1222 COVID-19 vaccine. CDR3s include the opening cysteine and the closing phenylalanine or tryptophan. A D gene is named only where the DNA matches it firmly. Part of the rows lack a size; the others show once, few, many or a class for expanded clones.

D,size,J,V,CDR3,DNA
NA,NA,TRBJ1-5,TRBV6-5,CASSYKAPGFNQPQHF,TGTGCCAGCAGTTACAAGGCACCAGGGTTTAATCAGCCCCAGCATTTT
NA,NA,TRBJ2-7,TRBV11-2,CASSLRPAGVGEQYF,TGTGCCAGCAGCTTACGTCCGGCAGGGGTGGGCGAGCAGTACTTC
NA,NA,TRBJ1-2,TRBV13,CASSLGTTYGYTF,TGTGCCAGCAGCTTAGGCACCACTTATGGCTACACCTTC
NA,NA,TRBJ2-7,TRBV4-1,CASSQDRNGAYEQYF,TGCGCCAGCAGCCAAGATAGGAATGGAGCCTACGAGCAGTACTTC
NA,NA,TRBJ1-5,TRBV6-5,CASSRPAQPQHF,TGTGCCAGCAGCAGACCGGCTCAGCCCCAGCATTTT
TRBD1,NA,TRBJ1-2,TRBV3-1/TRBV3-2,CASSQRDRVSSGYTF,TGTGCCAGCAGCCAGCGGGACAGGGTATCCTCTGGCTACACCTTC
NA,NA,TRBJ1-3,TRBV28,CASSFAGGGNTIYF,TGTGCCAGCAGTTTCGCAGGCGGTGGAAACACCATATATTTT
TRBD2,NA,TRBJ2-7,TRBV7-6,CASSFRSGGVNEQYF,TGTGCCAGCAGCTTCAGGAGCGGGGGGGTAAACGAGCAGTACTTC
NA,once,TRBJ1-1,TRBV20-1,CSASFGPGAMNTEAFF,TGCAGTGCTAGTTTTGGACCGGGGGCCATGAACACTGAAGCTTTCTTT
TRBD1,few,TRBJ2-5,TRBV5-1,CASKDRDRVGETQYF,TGCGCCAGCAAGGACCGGGACAGGGTAGGAGAGACCCAGTACTTC
TRBD1,few,TRBJ1-2,TRBV4-1,CASTPRTGFFANYGYTF,TGCGCCAGCACCCCCCGGACAGGGTTTTTCGCTAACTATGGCTACACCTTC
NA,NA,TRBJ1-2,TRBV27,CASSLFGHEQRDNYGYTF,TGTGCCAGCAGTTTATTCGGACACGAACAGCGAGATAACTATGGCTACACCTTC
NA,NA,TRBJ1-5,TRBV20-1,CSASVGGSNQPQHF,TGCAGTGCTAGTGTAGGGGGGAGCAATCAGCCCCAGCATTTT
NA,NA,TRBJ1-2,TRBV27,CASSLFPANYGYTF,TGTGCCAGCAGTTTATTTCCGGCGAACTATGGCTACACCTTC